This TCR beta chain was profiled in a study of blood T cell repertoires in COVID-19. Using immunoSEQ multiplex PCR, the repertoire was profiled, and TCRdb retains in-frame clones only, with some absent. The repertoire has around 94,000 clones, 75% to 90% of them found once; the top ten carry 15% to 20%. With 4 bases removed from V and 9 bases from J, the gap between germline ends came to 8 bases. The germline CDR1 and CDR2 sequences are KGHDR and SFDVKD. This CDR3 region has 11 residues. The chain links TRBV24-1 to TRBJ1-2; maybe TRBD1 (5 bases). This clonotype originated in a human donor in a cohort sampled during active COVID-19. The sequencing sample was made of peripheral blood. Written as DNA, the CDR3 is TGTGCCACCAGTGAGGGACTGAGCTACACCTTC. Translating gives CATSEGLSYTF.